These T cell receptor beta chains were read from a single sample in a study of identical twins. TCRdb re-derived calls from the 5' RACE reads in MiXCR, one entry per CDR3 protein. The table lists roughly 490,000 distinct CDR3 sequences, approximately 15% of them singletons. These data also formed part of another study, on yellow fever vaccine responses in identical twins.

The sequencing sample was made of CD4+ T cells sorted from blood. These receptor sequences come from a woman under 30 in good health. Each CDR3 is given with its conserved first and last residue. A D gene is named only where the DNA matches it firmly. Clone size is given for some rows only: seen once, a few or many times, or a class if the clone is expanded.

J | D | size | V | DNA | CDR3
TRBJ2-3 | NA | NA | TRBV7-8 | TGTGCCAGCAGCCCCACAACTGGGCAGGGCAGCACAGATACGCAGTATTTT | CASSPTTGQGSTDTQYF
TRBJ2-1 | TRBD2 | NA | TRBV6-2/TRBV6-3 | TGTGCCAGCAGGCGGGGTACTAGCGGGACCGGTGAGCAGTTCTTC | CASRRGTSGTGEQFF
TRBJ2-2 | NA | NA | TRBV29-1 | TGCAGCGTTCAGGACAAGAACACCGGGGAGCTGTTTTTT | CSVQDKNTGELFF
TRBJ2-5 | NA | many | TRBV28 | TGTGCCAGCAGTTTAACCCGCCCAGGGGAGTTACCTTCGGAGACCCAGTACTTC | CASSLTRPGELPSETQYF
TRBJ2-5 | NA | few | TRBV3-1 | TGTGCCAGCAGCTCAGGGGCAGAGACCCAGTACTTC | CASSSGAETQYF
TRBJ2-5 | TRBD2 | few | TRBV2 | TGTGCCAGCAGTGGGACTAGCGGGGTACAAGAGACCCAGTACTTC | CASSGTSGVQETQYF
TRBJ2-1 | NA | many | TRBV7-9 | TGTGCCAGCAGCTTGGGGGAGAGAAATGAGCAGTTCTTC | CASSLGERNEQFF
TRBJ1-2 | TRBD1 | few | TRBV6-2/TRBV6-3 | TGTGCCAGCAGTCTAGAGGGGGCGGCCTATGGCTACACCTTC | CASSLEGAAYGYTF
TRBJ2-3 | TRBD2 | NA | TRBV7-9 | TGTGCCAGCAGCTCCCCTAGCGGTTTTATGGATACGCAGTATTTT | CASSSPSGFMDTQYF
TRBJ2-1 | NA | few | TRBV20-1 | TGCAGTGCTAGGTCTCGCCTACAGTACAATGAGCAGTTCTTC | CSARSRLQYNEQFF
TRBJ2-6 | NA | NA | TRBV6-2/TRBV6-3 | TGTGCCAGCAGACTACCTGGCTCTGGGGCCAACGTCCTGACTTTC | CASRLPGSGANVLTF
TRBJ2-3 | TRBD2 | NA | TRBV4-3 | TGCGCCAGCAGCCCGGAAGCGGGAGGGGACACAGATACGCAGTATTTT | CASSPEAGGDTDTQYF
TRBJ2-5 | TRBD2 | many | TRBV6-5 | TGTGCCAGCAGTTTGGGACTAGCGGGCGTGGAGACCCAGTACTTC | CASSLGLAGVETQYF
TRBJ1-1 | NA | NA | TRBV12-3/TRBV12-4 | TGTGCCAGCAGTTTAGAGGCGCGGGGGAACACTGAAGCTTTCTTT | CASSLEARGNTEAFF
TRBJ2-7 | TRBD1 | NA | TRBV10-3 | TGTGCCATCAGTGAGCAACAGGGGTTAGGCTACGAGCAGTACTTC | CAISEQQGLGYEQYF
TRBJ1-5 | NA | few | TRBV4-3 | TGCGCCAGCAGCCAAACCACGAATCAGCCCCAGCATTTT | CASSQTTNQPQHF